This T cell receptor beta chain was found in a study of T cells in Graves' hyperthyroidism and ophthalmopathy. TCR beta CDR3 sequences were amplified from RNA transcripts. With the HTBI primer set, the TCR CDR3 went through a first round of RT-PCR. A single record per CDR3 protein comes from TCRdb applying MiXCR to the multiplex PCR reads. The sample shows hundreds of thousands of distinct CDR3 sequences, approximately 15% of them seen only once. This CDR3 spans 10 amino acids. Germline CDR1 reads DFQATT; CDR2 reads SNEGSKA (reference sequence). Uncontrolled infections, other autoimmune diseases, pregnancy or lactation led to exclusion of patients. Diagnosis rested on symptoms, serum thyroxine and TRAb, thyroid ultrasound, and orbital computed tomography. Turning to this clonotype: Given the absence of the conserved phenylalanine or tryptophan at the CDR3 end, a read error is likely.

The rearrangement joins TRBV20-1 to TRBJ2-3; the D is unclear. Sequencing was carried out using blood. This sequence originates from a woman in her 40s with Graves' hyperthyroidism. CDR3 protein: CSASTDTQYL. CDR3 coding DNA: TGCAGCGCGAGCACAGATACGCAGTATCTT.